Below are 3 T cell receptor beta chains sequenced from a single sample in a study of cytomegalovirus exposure and HLA in healthy donors. PCR amplification relied on 60 Vbeta primers (plus 13 Jbeta primers). Some clones are missing from TCRdb's copy, which holds only in-frame ones; the method was immunoSEQ multiplex PCR. The sample lists about 110,000 clones, approximately 84% occurring once. The source material was PBMCs. These receptors all come from a man in his forties in good health and CMV-seronegative.

The chain uses TRBV18 and TRBJ2-3; perhaps TRBD1 as D (6 bases). Germline V CDR1 and CDR2: KGHSH, LQKENI. This CDR3 has 15 amino acids. V was shortened by 4 bases and J by 2 bases, with 13 bases between the two germline ends. This CDR3 reads CASSRGGESTDTQYF. The CDR3 nucleotides are TGTGCCAGCTCACGTGGGGGCGAATCCACAGATACGCAGTATTTT. Full variable domain (rest looked up from reference TRBV18 and TRBJ2-3): NAGVMQNPRHLVRRRGQEARLRCSPMKGHSHVYWYRQLPEEGLKFMVYLQKENIIDESGMPKERFSAEFPKEGPSILRIQQVVRGDSAAYFCASSRGGESTDTQYFGPGTRLTVL.

The chain is built from TRBV4-3 and TRBJ1-3, with TRBD1 as a possible D gene (6 bases). V was trimmed by 1 base and J by 0 bases, leaving 10 bases between them. This CDR3 is built from 16 residues. The germline V gene encodes CDR1 LGHNA and CDR2 YSLEER. CDR3: CASSQGQAISGNTIYF. CDR3 in DNA: TGCGCCAGCAGCCAAGGACAGGCTATCTCTGGAAACACCATATATTTT.

This chain's CDR3 is CASSPRQGYNYGYTF. CDR3 nucleotides: TGCGCCAGCAGTCCCCGACAGGGATATAACTATGGCTACACCTTC. The rearrangement joins TRBV5-1 to TRBJ1-2; 7 bases are shared with TRBD1. The CDR3 consists of 15 residues. CDR1 is SGHRS and CDR2 is YFSETQ in the germline V gene. Trimming at V came to 5 bases and at J to 1 base, leaving 8 bases not matched to a gene.